The following is a TCR beta chain sequence with its context. This CDR3 contains 14 residues. Germline CDR1 SGHNT, CDR2 YENEEA. V shed 7 bases and J 7 bases; nucleotides not matched to a gene: 10. The data are from a study of T cell clones after liver transplantation. Repertoires were generated with immunoSEQ multiplex PCR, while TCRdb's copy carries only in-frame clones and drops some. Of about 15,000 clones in the sample, about nine tenths are singletons; the top ten hold under 55%. The V call is TRBV11-3, the J call TRBJ1-3, with 7 bases matching TRBD1. The specimen was CD8+ T cells from blood, collected before liver transplant. The sequence came from a human donor who received a liver transplant. Here the CDR3 DNA reads TGTGCCAGCAAGAACAGGGGCGTTTGGAACACCATATATTTT. This gives the protein CASKNRGVWNTIYF.